These 15 T cell receptor beta chains were sequenced from one sample in a study of T cell changes during pregnancy in multiple sclerosis. Measured with immunoSEQ multiplex PCR; TCRdb has only the in-frame clones, and not every one. The data show more than 90,000 clones, around 92% seen once. Sequenced material: peripheral blood, taken after pregnancy. The receptor source for this set is a female donor with multiple sclerosis, enrolled in a pregnancy study.

V usage is TRBV7-9 and J usage is TRBJ2-2, with D possibly being TRBD1 (5 bases). The CDR3 extends over 13 amino acids. Germline CDR1 is SEHNR and CDR2 is FQNEAQ (reference sequence). V lost 5 bases and J 6 bases, leaving 10 bases between the germline ends. For the CDR3, the DNA is TGTGCCAGCAGCCTGCAGGGTTCCGGGGAGCTGTTTTTT. Its translation: CASSLQGSGELFF.

J is TRBJ1-1 and V is TRBV6-6; 9 bases align to TRBD1. The CDR3 extends over 13 amino acids. Germline V gene lookup returns CDR1 MNHNY and CDR2 SVGAGI (reference sequence). V trimming: 6 bases; J trimming: 6 bases; junction bases outside the gene matches: 5. CDR3 amino acids: CASSLTGGAEAFF. DNA of the CDR3: TGTGCCAGCAGCTTGACAGGGGGGGCTGAAGCTTTCTTT.

The rearrangement uses TRBV19 and TRBJ2-7; 10 bases match TRBD1. Germline loops: CDR1 LNHDA, CDR2 SQIVND (reference sequence). The CDR3 is 15 amino acids. With V trimmed by 7 bases and J by 2 bases, 8 bases remained unmatched. In DNA form, the CDR3 reads TGTGCCAGTACCCTAAAGGGGACAGGGGCCTACGAGCAGTACTTC. This sequence encodes CASTLKGTGAYEQYF.

This chain links TRBV9 with TRBJ2-7, with 7 bases identical to TRBD1. The CDR3 runs to 16 residues. The germline V gene has CDR1 SGDLS and CDR2 YYNGEE. Trimming removed 4 bases from V and 2 bases from J; junction bases left unmatched: 12. The CDR3 region has the DNA TGTGCCAGCAGCCCAACCCACCAGGGGGTTCCCTACGAGCAGTACTTC. Translated: CASSPTHQGVPYEQYF.

The chain joins TRBV6-4 to TRBJ2-1, with 7 bases aligning to TRBD2. CDR3 length: 15 amino acids. Germline values: CDR1 MRHNA, CDR2 SNTAGT. Germline trimming cut 4 bases from V and 7 bases from J; bases unmatched to any gene: 10. CDR3 in DNA: TGTGCCAGCAGTGCTGCAAGCGGGATGCGGAATGAGCAGTTCTTC. Translation: CASSAASGMRNEQFF.

The V gene is TRBV7-2, the J gene TRBJ1-2; D gene unclear. Germline assignment: CDR1 SGHTA and CDR2 FQGNSA. The V and J ends lost 4 bases and 4 bases respectively, with 16 bases between them. The CDR3 totals 15 residues. The CDR3, as DNA: TGTGCCAGCAGCTCGGACTCTCTAGCCTCCTATGGCTACACCTTC. It translates to CASSSDSLASYGYTF.

The CDR3 bases are TGCGCCAGCAGCCATCAAGGGGCTGTTTCACCCCTCCACTTT. Encoded protein: CASSHQGAVSPLHF. V is TRBV4-3 and J is TRBJ1-6; the D gene is possibly TRBD1 (5 bases). V gave up 3 bases and J gave up 9 bases, with 12 bases separating them. The CDR3 sequence is 14 residues long. Germline V CDR1 and CDR2: LGHNA, YSLEER.

The rearrangement uses TRBV11-1 and TRBJ2-1; D ambiguous. This CDR3 is 13 amino acids long. Germline lookup yields CDR1 SGHAT and CDR2 FQDESV (reference sequence). V was cut by 5 bases and J by 0 bases, with 5 bases left in between. CDR3 nucleotides: TGTGCCAGCAGCGGTAGCTCCTACAATGAGCAGTTCTTC. Protein product: CASSGSSYNEQFF.

The chain has TRBV2 and TRBJ2-1, with 11 nucleotides matching TRBD1. Germline CDR1 is SNHLY and CDR2 is FYNNEI. The CDR3 loop spans 15 amino acids. The ends lost 6 bases at V and 3 bases at J; junction bases unmatched: 4. CDR3: CASRTGTGGYNEQFF. CDR3 in DNA: TGTGCCAGCAGAACCGGGACAGGGGGCTACAATGAGCAGTTCTTC.

The CDR3 coding sequence is TGTGCCAGCAGCTTATCCAGGGTTAGCGGTCCCCTCGCCTACGAGCAGTACTTC. It is translated as CASSLSRVSGPLAYEQYF. V is TRBV7-8 and J is TRBJ2-7; D is perhaps TRBD2 (6 bases). The germline gives CDR1 SGHVS, CDR2 FQNEAQ. V shed 2 bases and J shed 2 bases, with 22 bases lying between them. The CDR3 consists of 18 residues.

The rearrangement links TRBV5-6 to TRBJ1-5; D gene uncertain. Per germline, CDR1 SGHDT and CDR2 YYEEEE. Trimming removed 2 bases at V and 0 bases at J, with 21 bases between. This CDR3 has 19 residues. CDR3 residues: CASSLRRRTFWDSNQPQHF. For the CDR3, the DNA is TGTGCCAGCAGCTTAAGGAGGCGGACGTTCTGGGATAGCAATCAGCCCCAGCATTTT.

This chain joins TRBV28 and TRBJ1-2; D may be TRBD1 (6 bases). CDR3 length equals 14 residues. V lost 6 bases, J lost 13 bases, and 24 bases lay in between. Germline V gene sequence: CDR1 MDHEN, CDR2 SYDVKM. CDR3 DNA sequence: TGTGCCAGCAGCCCTTTTGACAGGCGAGGCCGGGGCACCTTC. It encodes CASSPFDRRGRGTF.

The chain joins TRBV30 to TRBJ1-1; unclear D gene. Germline V gene lookup returns CDR1 GTSNPN and CDR2 SVGIG (reference sequence). The V and J ends lost 0 bases and 11 bases respectively, with 16 bases between them. The CDR3 spans 13 residues. The CDR3 loop reads CAWSVRAPGWAFF. The CDR3 DNA reads TGTGCCTGGAGTGTAAGGGCTCCGGGGTGGGCTTTCTTT.

CDR3 DNA: TGTGCCAGCAGCCCCGGGGGTCTTCACACCGGGGAGCTGTTTTTT. It codes for CASSPGGLHTGELFF. This rearrangement joins TRBV6-4 to TRBJ2-2; D is perhaps TRBD2 (6 bases). The germline CDR1 and CDR2 sequences are MRHNA and SNTAGT. CDR3 length: 15 amino acids. The V end was cut by 6 bases, the J end by 3 bases, with 14 bases between.

This clone was recorded only once. The CDR3 reads CATRLGTGDYEQYF. In DNA, the CDR3 is TGCGCCACCCGTCTAGGGACAGGAGACTACGAGCAGTACTTC. The rearrangement joins TRBV5-1 to TRBJ2-7; 8 nucleotides agree with TRBD1. V shed 9 bases, J shed 3 bases, and the junction held 11 bases outside the gene matches. The CDR3 has 14 amino acids. The germline V gene has CDR1 SGHRS and CDR2 YFSETQ.